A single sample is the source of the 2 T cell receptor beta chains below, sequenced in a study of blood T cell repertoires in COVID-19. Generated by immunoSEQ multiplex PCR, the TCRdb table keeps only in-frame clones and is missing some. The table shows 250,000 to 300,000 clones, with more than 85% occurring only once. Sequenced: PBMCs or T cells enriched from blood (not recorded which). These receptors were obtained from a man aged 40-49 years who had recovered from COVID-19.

The CDR3: CASSQHRFDQPQHF. CDR3 in DNA: TGTGCCAGCAGCCAACACAGGTTCGATCAGCCCCAGCATTTT. The chain links TRBV4-2 to TRBJ1-5; maybe TRBD1 (5 bases). V was pared by 2 bases and J by 5 bases, with 10 bases between. CDR1 is LGHNA, CDR2 YNFKEQ, per germline. The CDR3 runs 14 residues.

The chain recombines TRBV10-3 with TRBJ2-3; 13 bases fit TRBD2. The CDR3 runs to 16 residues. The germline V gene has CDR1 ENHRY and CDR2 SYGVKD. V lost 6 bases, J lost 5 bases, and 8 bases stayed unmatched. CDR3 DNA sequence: TGTGCCATCAGACCGGGACTAGCGGGAATTGGAGATACGCAGTATTTT. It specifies CAIRPGLAGIGDTQYF.